This entry concerns a single TCR beta chain. What it recognizes is unknown. Use of 60 Vbeta and 13 Jbeta primers characterized the PCR. Method: immunoSEQ multiplex PCR; TCRdb's copy keeps in-frame clones and lacks some. The sample includes under 200,000 clones, roughly 80% seen only once; the top ten take around 3%. The data are from a study of cytomegalovirus exposure and HLA in healthy donors. Donors sampled were nominally healthy, though unrecorded immune exposures were likely. Study results and caveats: An analysis done earlier found most TCR beta V segments productive about 87% or about 30% of the time. Among the CMV-associated chains, three were confirmed in vitro as specific for CMV antigens. Listed as cytomegalovirus-associated were 164 TCR beta chains.

This sequence originates from a female donor in good health and CMV-seronegative. Sequenced: PBMCs.

The CDR3 nucleotides are TGTGCCAGCAGCCCCCCAGCGGGGCTTACCTACAATGAGCAGTTCTTC. It encodes CASSPPAGLTYNEQFF. This rearrangement joins TRBV9 to TRBJ2-1; 7 bases match TRBD2. After removal of 4 bases from V and 2 bases from J, the junction contained 9 bases not matched to a gene. The V gene's germline CDR1 is SGDLS and CDR2 YYNGEE. This CDR3 has 16 residues.